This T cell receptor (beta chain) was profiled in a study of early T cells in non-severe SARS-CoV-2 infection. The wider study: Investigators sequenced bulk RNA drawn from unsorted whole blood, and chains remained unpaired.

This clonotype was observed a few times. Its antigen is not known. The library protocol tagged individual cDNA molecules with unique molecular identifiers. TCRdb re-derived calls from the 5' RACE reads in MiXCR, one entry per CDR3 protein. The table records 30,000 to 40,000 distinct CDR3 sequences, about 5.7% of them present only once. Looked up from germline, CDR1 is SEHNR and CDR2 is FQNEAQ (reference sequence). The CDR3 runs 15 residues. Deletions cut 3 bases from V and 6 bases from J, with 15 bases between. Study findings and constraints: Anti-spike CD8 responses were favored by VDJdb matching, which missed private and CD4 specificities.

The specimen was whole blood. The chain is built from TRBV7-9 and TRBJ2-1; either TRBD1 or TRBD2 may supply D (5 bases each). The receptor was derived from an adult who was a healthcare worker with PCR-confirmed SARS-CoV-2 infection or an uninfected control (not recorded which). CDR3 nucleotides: TGTGCCAGCAGCTTCCGGGACCCCTCCGGCAATGAGCAGTTCTTC. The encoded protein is CASSFRDPSGNEQFF.